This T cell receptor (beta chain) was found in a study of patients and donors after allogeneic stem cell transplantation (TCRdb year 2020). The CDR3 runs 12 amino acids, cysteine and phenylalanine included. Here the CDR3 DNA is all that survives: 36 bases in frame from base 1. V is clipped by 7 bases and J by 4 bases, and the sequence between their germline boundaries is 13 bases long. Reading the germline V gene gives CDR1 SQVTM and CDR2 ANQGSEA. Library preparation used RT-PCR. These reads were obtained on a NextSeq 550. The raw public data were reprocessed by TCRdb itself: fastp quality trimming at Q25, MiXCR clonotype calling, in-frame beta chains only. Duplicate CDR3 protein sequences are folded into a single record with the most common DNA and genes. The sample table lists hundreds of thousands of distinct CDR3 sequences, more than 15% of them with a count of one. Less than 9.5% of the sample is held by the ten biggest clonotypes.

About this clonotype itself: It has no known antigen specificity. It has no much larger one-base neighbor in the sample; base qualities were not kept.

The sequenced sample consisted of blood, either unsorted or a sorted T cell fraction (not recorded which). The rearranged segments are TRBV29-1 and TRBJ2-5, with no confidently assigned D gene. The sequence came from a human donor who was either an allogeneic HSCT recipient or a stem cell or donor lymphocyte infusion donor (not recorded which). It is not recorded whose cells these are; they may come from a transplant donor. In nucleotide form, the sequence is TGCAGCGCGGTTGGGAAGATAGAGACCCAGTACTTC. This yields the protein CSAVGKIETQYF.